This T cell receptor beta chain is drawn from a study of blood T cells in healthy people across ages (dated by TCRdb to between 2014 and 2016). About the investigation overall: Template switching captured roughly one uniquely barcoded TCR beta cDNA molecule per two T cells in model experiments. The study analyzed two additional independent replicas of 1 million unique cDNA reads from the same blood draw for two donors, one aged 18 to 30 and one aged 80 or older. The donors were split into four age groups: young (average about 15 years), middle-aged (39), aged (over 55) and long-lived (more than 80). The study measured age-related changes in TCR beta repertoire diversity using deep sequencing normalized with unique cDNA molecular identifiers. What the research found in general, with its limitations: Compared with the aged group, the long-lived group had more naive CD4+ T cells, fewer expanded clones and increased TCR diversity, a pattern suggesting age selection. Observed TCR beta diversity correlated strongly with the percentage of naive T cells measured by flow cytometry. Total diversity estimates from one million sequenced T cells were considered lower bounds and underestimates. As age increased, observed TCR beta diversity per million T cells dropped in a roughly linear way, and a significant reduction was already evident by age 40. The CMV infection status of donors was not known, potentially confounding age-related changes in expanded clonotypes. Bulk unsorted PBMC profiling prevented conclusive comparison of naive and antigen-experienced compartments.

To note about this clonotype: The antigen it recognizes is unknown. Per-base qualities were not stored, and no clone one base away is much larger.

Donors were 30 to 45 systemically healthy Caucasian individuals from Russia aged roughly 6 to 95 years. Roughly 9 milliliters of peripheral blood were drawn from each donor into EDTA-treated Vacutainer tubes. PBMCs were isolated by Ficoll-Paque density-gradient centrifugation, with at least 7 million obtained per sample. Total RNA was extracted from PBMCs with Trizol reagent, with at least 5.5 micrograms obtained per sample. The percentages of naive CD45RAhigh/CD27high T cells were determined by flow cytometry on a PBMC aliquot from every donor. Between the V and J ends, shortened by 5 bases and 4 bases respectively, the junction contains 13 bases. Sequences MNHNY (CDR1) and SVGAGI (CDR2) are obtained from the germline V gene (reference sequence). Spanning cysteine to phenylalanine, the CDR3 consists of 14 amino acids. The only DNA kept is the CDR3, 42 bases in frame from the first base. Libraries were constructed by 5' RACE. The sequencer listed for this sample is Illumina HiSeq 2500. A second roughly 6 to 11 cycle PCR used a sample-barcoded 5' primer and a J-beta primer mix. A unique molecular identifier was introduced onto each TCR beta cDNA molecule by a template-switch 5' adaptor carrying 12 random nucleotides. At least 2.5 million CDR3-containing paired-end reads were obtained from each sample. All of the RNA was converted into first-strand cDNA using the Mint cDNA synthesis kit, with a TRBC-specific oligonucleotide serving as the primer. All cDNA was treated with uracil-DNA glycosylase and then went through a first 18-cycle PCR with the universal primers M1SS and BC2_uni_R. The authors' analysis ran thus. For normalization, 1 million high-quality reads were randomly selected from each sample, with every read carrying a distinct molecular identifier. Reads sharing molecular identifiers were discarded rather than binned into consensus sequences. MiTCR, with a Q25 quality threshold and the strictest error-elimination algorithm, was used for CDR3 identification, clonotype clustering and error correction. A nonparametric unseen species model with Euler transformation was used to estimate lower-bound total TCR beta diversity. The public reads were reanalyzed by TCRdb: fastp trimming at Q25, MiXCR alignment, in-frame beta chains only. Rows merge per CDR3 protein into single entries with the most common DNA and genes. The V and J calls shown here were made by TCRdb, not taken from the authors' results. In this sample the table shows nearly 800,000 distinct CDR3 sequences, roughly 25% of which occur a single time. More than 3% of the sample comes from the top ten.

The data were also submitted as part of a second study, on T cells of mothers and their children. As that second paper reports: Nine systemically healthy Caucasian individuals, comprising three mothers and their six children, were included as donors. cDNA synthesis consumed the entire amount of extracted RNA, loaded at around 1.5 ug RNA in each 15 ul reaction. In the second PCR, the M1S primer introduced both the sample barcodes and 2-4 random nucleotides. Each mother yielded over 10 million TCR beta CDR3 reads and each child 2.5 million to 3 million reads. Thymic selection shapes the output of TCR recombination in a similar way in related and unrelated pairs, and inherited differences have a minor effect. Normalized repertoire overlap was always found to be slightly, but never significantly, higher in related mother-child pairs than in unrelated mother-child pairs. With a sensitivity of about 100 clones per million clonotypes, no persistent microchimeric T cell clones were detected. The study used deep NGS to compare TCR beta repertoires of mothers and children, seeking features distinguishing related mother-child pairs from unrelated individuals. On average, the children were around 11 +/- 4 years old, while the mothers were about 38 +/- 4 years old. After adapters were ligated using NEBNext reagents, the libraries underwent 100+100 nt paired-end sequencing on an Illumina HiSeq 2000. To prevent cross-contamination, the mother and child libraries were prepared a month apart and were sequenced in separate runs. Between about 500,000 and 2,100,000 distinct TCR beta clonotypes were identified per donor. Naive TCR beta clonotypes were estimated from low-frequency clonotypes matched to each donor's FACS-determined naive share, without sorting.

The V gene is TRBV6-6 and the J gene is TRBJ2-3; perhaps TRBD1 is the D gene, with 6 bases matching. What was sequenced was blood. This receptor was taken from a boy between 10 and 17 years old in good health. The CDR3 sequence is CASSKPRQADTQYF. The sequenced DNA: TGTGCCAGCAGTAAACCGAGACAGGCAGATACGCAGTATTTT.